This TCR beta chain was sequenced in a study of blood T cell repertoires in COVID-19. The overall study: PBMCs, B-cell-depleted T cells, or T cells provided the cDNA or gDNA that made up the material.

This CDR3 region has 18 residues. Profiling relied on immunoSEQ multiplex PCR, and the TCRdb table lists in-frame clones only, not all of them. Among nearly 250,000 clones listed, more than 75% were seen once. Cohort placement rested on clinical history that participants reported themselves. Cohort 3 recovered donors had two negative PCRs, clearance, or symptom resolution. This rearrangement joins TRBV21-1 to TRBJ1-5. TRBV21-1 is tagged as a pseudogene. The sequenced sample consisted of PBMCs or T cells enriched from blood (not recorded which). The source is a woman aged 45-60 years who had recovered from COVID-19. The CDR3 here is CASSKHPPGEESNQPQHF. CDR3 nucleotide sequence: TGTGCCAGCAGCAAACACCCCCCTGGGGAGGAAAGCAATCAGCCCCAGCATTTT.